The rows below give T cell receptor beta chains drawn from one sample of a study of blood T cell repertoires in COVID-19. Assay used: immunoSEQ multiplex PCR; TCRdb lists only in-frame clones, some missing. The sample lists about 59,000 clones, around 80% occurring once. Sequencing was done on a sample of peripheral blood. The receptors were sampled from a man aged 55 to 70 with acute or convalescent COVID-19. Both conserved end residues are part of each CDR3. Fields, in order: D gene, V gene, J gene, clone size, CDR3 DNA, CDR3 protein. The D gene is left open where the match is weak. Not every row has a clone size; where given, it reads once, few, many or a size class.

D gene: .; V gene: TRBV6-6; J gene: TRBJ1-1; clone size: .; CDR3 DNA: TGTGCCAGCAGTTTAGACAAGAACACTGAAGCTTTCTTT; CDR3 protein: CASSLDKNTEAFF
D gene: .; V gene: TRBV4-1; J gene: TRBJ2-7; clone size: .; CDR3 DNA: TGCGCCAGCAGCCAAGACGGAGCGAGAACCTACGAGCAGTACTTC; CDR3 protein: CASSQDGARTYEQYF
D gene: .; V gene: TRBV28; J gene: TRBJ2-5; clone size: .; CDR3 DNA: TGTGCCAGCAGCCGCTACCAGACCCAGTACTTC; CDR3 protein: CASSRYQTQYF
D gene: .; V gene: TRBV5-6; J gene: TRBJ1-3; clone size: .; CDR3 DNA: TGTGCCAGCACCCTGTCTCTTTCCTCTGGAAACACCATATATTTT; CDR3 protein: CASTLSLSSGNTIYF
D gene: .; V gene: TRBV3-1/TRBV3-2; J gene: TRBJ1-5; clone size: .; CDR3 DNA: TGTGCCAGCACCACCGGGAACCAGCCCCAGCATTTT; CDR3 protein: CASTTGNQPQHF
D gene: .; V gene: TRBV27; J gene: TRBJ1-3; clone size: .; CDR3 DNA: TGTGCCAGCAGTTTCGGCAGGGGTGGACGAAACACCATATATTTT; CDR3 protein: CASSFGRGGRNTIYF
D gene: .; V gene: TRBV6-5; J gene: TRBJ2-4; clone size: .; CDR3 DNA: TGTGCCAGCAGTTACTCCAGGGTAGACATTCAGTACTTC; CDR3 protein: CASSYSRVDIQYF
D gene: .; V gene: TRBV19; J gene: TRBJ1-2; clone size: .; CDR3 DNA: TGTGCCAGTAGTATATCAACAGGGTCTGGCTACACCTTC; CDR3 protein: CASSISTGSGYTF
D gene: .; V gene: TRBV21-1; J gene: TRBJ1-5; clone size: .; CDR3 DNA: TGTGCCAGCAGGGGCGAGGGACAGCCCCAGCATTTT; CDR3 protein: CASRGEGQPQHF
D gene: .; V gene: TRBV9; J gene: TRBJ2-5; clone size: .; CDR3 DNA: TGTGCCAGCAGCGTATCCACAAGGGGGGAGACCCAGTACTTC; CDR3 protein: CASSVSTRGETQYF
D gene: TRBD1; V gene: TRBV2; J gene: TRBJ1-1; clone size: .; CDR3 DNA: TGTGCCAGCAGTCCGAGGGGGCTGAACACTGAAGCTTTCTTT; CDR3 protein: CASSPRGLNTEAFF
D gene: TRBD1; V gene: TRBV5-1; J gene: TRBJ1-1; clone size: .; CDR3 DNA: TGCGCCAGCAGCTCTCAGGGGGGAGTAACTGAAGCTTTCTTT; CDR3 protein: CASSSQGGVTEAFF
D gene: TRBD2; V gene: TRBV6-2/TRBV6-3; J gene: TRBJ2-3; clone size: .; CDR3 DNA: TGTGCCAGCAGTTTTGGGGCGGGGGGGCCGGATACGCAGTATTTT; CDR3 protein: CASSFGAGGPDTQYF
D gene: TRBD1; V gene: TRBV6-2/TRBV6-3; J gene: TRBJ1-5; clone size: .; CDR3 DNA: TGTGCCAGCAGTTACGACAGGGGGCGCAATCAGCCCCAGCATTTT; CDR3 protein: CASSYDRGRNQPQHF
D gene: .; V gene: TRBV13; J gene: TRBJ2-2; clone size: few; CDR3 DNA: TGTGCCAGCAGCTCTCCCCGCCGGAAGGGAGTTAGGGCCGGGGAGCTGTTTTTT; CDR3 protein: CASSSPRRKGVRAGELFF
D gene: TRBD1; V gene: TRBV5-1; J gene: TRBJ1-6; clone size: few; CDR3 DNA: TGCGCCAGCAGCTTGGGTGACAGGGTGGTTAATTCACCCCTCCACTTT; CDR3 protein: CASSLGDRVVNSPLHF
D gene: .; V gene: TRBV11-2; J gene: TRBJ1-5; clone size: .; CDR3 DNA: TGTGCCAGCAGCTTAGGGGGGGGAGGGCAGTATAGCAATCAGCCCCAGCATTTT; CDR3 protein: CASSLGGGGQYSNQPQHF
D gene: .; V gene: TRBV6-8; J gene: TRBJ2-3; clone size: .; CDR3 DNA: TGTGCCAGCATGAGGGGCCGGGGGACAGATACGCAGTATTTT; CDR3 protein: CASMRGRGTDTQYF
D gene: TRBD2; V gene: TRBV5-6; J gene: TRBJ2-4; clone size: .; CDR3 DNA: TGTGCCAGCAGCTTGGCGGGGGGGCCTCCAGCCAAAAACATTCAGTACTTC; CDR3 protein: CASSLAGGPPAKNIQYF
D gene: .; V gene: TRBV16; J gene: TRBJ1-6; clone size: once; CDR3 DNA: TGTGCCAGCAGCCCTCGGTGGGGGGTAGGTAATTCACCCCTCCACTTT; CDR3 protein: CASSPRWGVGNSPLHF
D gene: TRBD2; V gene: TRBV5-1; J gene: TRBJ2-5; clone size: .; CDR3 DNA: TGCGCCAGCAGCACGACTAGCGGGGGGGCCGGAGAGACCCAGTACTTC; CDR3 protein: CASSTTSGGAGETQYF
D gene: .; V gene: TRBV11-1; J gene: TRBJ2-1; clone size: .; CDR3 DNA: TGTGCCAGCAGCTTAAGTGGTATCAGCTCCTACAATGAGCAGTTCTTC; CDR3 protein: CASSLSGISSYNEQFF
D gene: .; V gene: TRBV3-1/TRBV3-2; J gene: TRBJ2-2; clone size: .; CDR3 DNA: TGTGCCAGCAGCCACCCCAGGGGCACGGGGGGAATCGGTCACACCGGGGAGCTGTTTTTT; CDR3 protein: CASSHPRGTGGIGHTGELFF
D gene: TRBD2; V gene: TRBV2; J gene: TRBJ2-5; clone size: .; CDR3 DNA: TGTGCCAGCAGCGAGGGGACTAGCGGGGGTCAGACCCAGTACTTC; CDR3 protein: CASSEGTSGGQTQYF
D gene: .; V gene: TRBV2; J gene: TRBJ1-5; clone size: .; CDR3 DNA: TGTGCCAGCGAAGGGGCGCAGGGTCAGCCCCAGCATTTT; CDR3 protein: CASEGAQGQPQHF
D gene: .; V gene: TRBV6-5; J gene: TRBJ2-2; clone size: .; CDR3 DNA: TGTGCCAGCAAAGCGACTGGTGCCGGGGAGCTGTTTTTT; CDR3 protein: CASKATGAGELFF
D gene: TRBD1; V gene: TRBV7-2; J gene: TRBJ2-7; clone size: .; CDR3 DNA: TGTGCCAGCAGCTTAGAACAGGGGCTTACCTACGAGCAGTACTTC; CDR3 protein: CASSLEQGLTYEQYF
D gene: .; V gene: TRBV10-3; J gene: TRBJ2-7; clone size: .; CDR3 DNA: TGTGCCATCAGTGAGATCGGTGAGCAGTACTTC; CDR3 protein: CAISEIGEQYF
D gene: TRBD2; V gene: TRBV5-1; J gene: TRBJ2-1; clone size: .; CDR3 DNA: TGCGCCAGCAGCTTCGGGACTAGCGGGGGCGATGAGCAGTTCTTC; CDR3 protein: CASSFGTSGGDEQFF
D gene: .; V gene: TRBV4-2; J gene: TRBJ1-2; clone size: .; CDR3 DNA: TGTGCCAGCAGCCCTGGGGGGAGTCCTGGCGGCTACACCTTC; CDR3 protein: CASSPGGSPGGYTF
D gene: TRBD1; V gene: TRBV12-3/TRBV12-4; J gene: TRBJ2-7; clone size: once; CDR3 DNA: TGTGCCAGCAGACGGACAGGGGGATACGAGCAGTACTTC; CDR3 protein: CASRRTGGYEQYF
D gene: TRBD1; V gene: TRBV7-2; J gene: TRBJ1-1; clone size: .; CDR3 DNA: TGTGCCAGCAGCTTAGTTATACAGGGGGCTCGCGCTTTCTTT; CDR3 protein: CASSLVIQGARAFF
D gene: .; V gene: TRBV5-1; J gene: TRBJ2-2; clone size: .; CDR3 DNA: TGCGCCAGCTACCGGGACACCTCCACCGGGGAGCTGTTTTTT; CDR3 protein: CASYRDTSTGELFF
D gene: TRBD1; V gene: TRBV23-1; J gene: TRBJ1-5; clone size: .; CDR3 DNA: TGCGCCAGCACCAAAGACAGGGGGTGTAATCAGCCCCAGCATTTT; CDR3 protein: CASTKDRGCNQPQHF
D gene: TRBD1; V gene: TRBV11-1; J gene: TRBJ2-7; clone size: .; CDR3 DNA: TGTGCCAGCAGCAAGGGACAGCCAATTTACGAGCAGTACTTC; CDR3 protein: CASSKGQPIYEQYF
D gene: .; V gene: TRBV5-1; J gene: TRBJ2-7; clone size: .; CDR3 DNA: TGCGCCAGCAGCTTAGGGGGATTCTCGTACGAGCAGTACTTC; CDR3 protein: CASSLGGFSYEQYF
D gene: TRBD1; V gene: TRBV19; J gene: TRBJ1-1; clone size: few; CDR3 DNA: TGTGCCAGTAGCGACAGGGGGAACACTGAAGCTTTCTTT; CDR3 protein: CASSDRGNTEAFF
D gene: TRBD2; V gene: TRBV5-1; J gene: TRBJ2-2; clone size: .; CDR3 DNA: TGCGCCAGCAGCCCCGCGGGGGTGAACACCGGGGAGCTGTTTTTT; CDR3 protein: CASSPAGVNTGELFF
D gene: .; V gene: TRBV5-1; J gene: TRBJ2-1; clone size: .; CDR3 DNA: TGCGCCAGCAGCTTTCAGGGCAATGAGCAGTTCTTC; CDR3 protein: CASSFQGNEQFF
D gene: .; V gene: TRBV6-2/TRBV6-3; J gene: TRBJ2-2; clone size: .; CDR3 DNA: TGTGCCAGCAGTTACTTGTGGTACAAGAACACCGGGGAGCTGTTTTTT; CDR3 protein: CASSYLWYKNTGELFF
D gene: .; V gene: TRBV2; J gene: TRBJ1-5; clone size: .; CDR3 DNA: TGTGCCAGCAAGGGGAATTATCAGCCCCAGCATTTT; CDR3 protein: CASKGNYQPQHF